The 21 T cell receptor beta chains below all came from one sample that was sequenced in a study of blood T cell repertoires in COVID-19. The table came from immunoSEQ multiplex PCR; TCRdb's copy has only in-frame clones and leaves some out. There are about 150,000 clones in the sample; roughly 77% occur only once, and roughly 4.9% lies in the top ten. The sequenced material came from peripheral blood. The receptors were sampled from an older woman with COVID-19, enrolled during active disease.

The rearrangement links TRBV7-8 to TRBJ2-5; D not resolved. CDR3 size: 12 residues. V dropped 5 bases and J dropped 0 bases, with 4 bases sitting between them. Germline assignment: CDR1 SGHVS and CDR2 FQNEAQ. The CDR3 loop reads CASSPYQETQYF. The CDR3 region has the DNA TGTGCCAGCAGCCCGTACCAAGAGACCCAGTACTTC.

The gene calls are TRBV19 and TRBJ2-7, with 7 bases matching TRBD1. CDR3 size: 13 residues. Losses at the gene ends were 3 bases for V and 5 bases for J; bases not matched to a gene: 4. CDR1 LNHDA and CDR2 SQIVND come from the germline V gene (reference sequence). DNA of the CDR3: TGTGCCAGTAGTATTACAGGGGACCACGAGCAGTACTTC. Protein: CASSITGDHEQYF.

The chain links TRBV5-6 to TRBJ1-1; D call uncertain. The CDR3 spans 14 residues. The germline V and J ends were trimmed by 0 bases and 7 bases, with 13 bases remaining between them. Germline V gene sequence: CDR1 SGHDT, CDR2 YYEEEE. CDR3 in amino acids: CASSLVKLGLEAFF. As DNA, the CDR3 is TGTGCCAGCAGCTTGGTGAAATTAGGACTTGAAGCTTTCTTT.

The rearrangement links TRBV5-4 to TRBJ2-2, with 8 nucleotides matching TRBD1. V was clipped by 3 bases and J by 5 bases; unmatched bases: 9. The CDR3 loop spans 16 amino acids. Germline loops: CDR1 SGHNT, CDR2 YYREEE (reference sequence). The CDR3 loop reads CASSWGRGPDTGELFF. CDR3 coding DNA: TGTGCCAGCAGCTGGGGCAGGGGGCCGGATACCGGGGAGCTGTTTTTT.

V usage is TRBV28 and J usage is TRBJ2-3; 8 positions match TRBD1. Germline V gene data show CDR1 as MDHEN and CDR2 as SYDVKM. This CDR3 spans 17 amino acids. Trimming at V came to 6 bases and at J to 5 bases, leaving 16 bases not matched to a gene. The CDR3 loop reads CASRTLRMDRAKDTQYF. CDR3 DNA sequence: TGTGCCAGCAGGACGCTTCGTATGGACAGGGCTAAAGATACGCAGTATTTT.

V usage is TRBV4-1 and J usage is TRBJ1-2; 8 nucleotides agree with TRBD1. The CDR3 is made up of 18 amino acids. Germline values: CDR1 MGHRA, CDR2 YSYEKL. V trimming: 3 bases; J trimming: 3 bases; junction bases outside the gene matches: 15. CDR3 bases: TGCGCCAGCAGCCACCTAACAGGGGGAAACCTCGGGGACTATGGCTACACCTTC. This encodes CASSHLTGGNLGDYGYTF.

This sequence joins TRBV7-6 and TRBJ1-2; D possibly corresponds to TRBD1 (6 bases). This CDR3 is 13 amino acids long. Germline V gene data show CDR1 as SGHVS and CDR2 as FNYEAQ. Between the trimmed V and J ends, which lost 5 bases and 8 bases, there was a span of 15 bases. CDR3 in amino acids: CASSPFTGSGYTF. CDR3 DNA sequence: TGTGCCAGCAGCCCTTTCACAGGGTCCGGCTACACCTTC.

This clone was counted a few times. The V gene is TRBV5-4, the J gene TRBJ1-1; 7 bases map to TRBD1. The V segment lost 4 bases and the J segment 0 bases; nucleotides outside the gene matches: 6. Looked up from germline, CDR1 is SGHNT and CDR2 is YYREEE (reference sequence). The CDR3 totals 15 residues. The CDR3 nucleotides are TGTGCCAGCAGCATACAGGGGCCGATGAACACTGAAGCTTTCTTT. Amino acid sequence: CASSIQGPMNTEAFF.

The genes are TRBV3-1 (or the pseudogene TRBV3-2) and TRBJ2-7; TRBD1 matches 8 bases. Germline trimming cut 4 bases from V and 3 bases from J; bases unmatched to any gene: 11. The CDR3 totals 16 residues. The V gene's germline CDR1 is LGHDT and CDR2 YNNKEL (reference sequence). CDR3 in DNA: TGTGCCAGCAGCCCGCTGGACAGGGCAGATTTCTACGAGCAGTACTTC. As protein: CASSPLDRADFYEQYF.

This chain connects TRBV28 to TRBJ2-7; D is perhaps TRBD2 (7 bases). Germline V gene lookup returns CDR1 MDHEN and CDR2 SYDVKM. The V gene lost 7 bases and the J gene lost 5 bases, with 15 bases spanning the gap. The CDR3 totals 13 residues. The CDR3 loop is CASKGGGLNEQYF. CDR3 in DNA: TGTGCCAGCAAGGGGGGGGGTCTGAACGAGCAGTACTTC.

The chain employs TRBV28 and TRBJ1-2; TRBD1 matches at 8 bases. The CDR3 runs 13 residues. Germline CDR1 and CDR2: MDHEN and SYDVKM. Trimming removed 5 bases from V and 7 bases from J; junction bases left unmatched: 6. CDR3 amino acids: CASSLTGESGYTF. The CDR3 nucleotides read TGTGCCAGCAGTCTGACAGGGGAGAGTGGCTACACCTTC.

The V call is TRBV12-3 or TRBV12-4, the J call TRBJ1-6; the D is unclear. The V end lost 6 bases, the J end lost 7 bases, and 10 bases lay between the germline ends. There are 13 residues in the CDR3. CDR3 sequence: CASSRRENSPLHF. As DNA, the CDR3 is TGTGCCAGCAGCCGGAGGGAGAATTCACCCCTCCACTTT.

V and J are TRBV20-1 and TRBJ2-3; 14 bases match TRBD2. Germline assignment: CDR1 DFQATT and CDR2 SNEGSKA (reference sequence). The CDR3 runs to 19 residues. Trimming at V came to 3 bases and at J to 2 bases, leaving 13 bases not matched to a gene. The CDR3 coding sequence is TGCAGTGCTAGTGGGATTCCGGGACTAGCGGGGGATTTCACAGATACGCAGTATTTT. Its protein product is CSASGIPGLAGDFTDTQYF.

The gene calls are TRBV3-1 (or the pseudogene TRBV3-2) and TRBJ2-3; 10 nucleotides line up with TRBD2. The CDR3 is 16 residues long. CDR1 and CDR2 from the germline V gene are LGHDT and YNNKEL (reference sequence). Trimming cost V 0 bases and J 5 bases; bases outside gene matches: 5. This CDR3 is CASSQEVAGGLDTQYF. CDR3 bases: TGTGCCAGCAGCCAAGAGGTAGCGGGGGGACTAGATACGCAGTATTTT.

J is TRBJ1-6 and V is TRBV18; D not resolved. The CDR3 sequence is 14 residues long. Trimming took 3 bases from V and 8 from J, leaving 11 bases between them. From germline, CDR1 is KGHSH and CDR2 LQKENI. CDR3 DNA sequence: TGTGCCAGCTCACCCTTGGCCGATTATTCACCCCTCCACTTT. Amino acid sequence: CASSPLADYSPLHF.

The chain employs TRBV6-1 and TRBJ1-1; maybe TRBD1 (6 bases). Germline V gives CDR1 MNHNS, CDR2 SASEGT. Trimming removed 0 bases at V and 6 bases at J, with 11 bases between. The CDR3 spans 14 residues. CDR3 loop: CASSEAADRPEAFF. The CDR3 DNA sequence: TGTGCCAGCAGTGAAGCGGCCGACAGGCCTGAAGCTTTCTTT.

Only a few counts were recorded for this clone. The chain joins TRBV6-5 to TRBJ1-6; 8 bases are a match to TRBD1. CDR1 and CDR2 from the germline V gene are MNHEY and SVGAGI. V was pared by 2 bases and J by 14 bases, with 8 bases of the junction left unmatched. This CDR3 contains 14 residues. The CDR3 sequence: CASSYRQGAISLHF. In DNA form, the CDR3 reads TGTGCCAGCAGTTACAGGCAGGGGGCTATTTCCCTCCACTTT.

CDR3 nucleotides: TGTGCCAGCAGTTTAACAGGGGGCCCCACTGAAGCTTTCTTT. It yields the protein CASSLTGGPTEAFF. The chain uses TRBV27 and TRBJ1-1; 9 bases line up with TRBD1. V lost 2 bases to trimming and J lost 4 bases; unmatched junction nucleotides: 2. This CDR3 has 14 amino acids. Germline CDR1 and CDR2: MNHEY and SMNVEV (reference sequence).

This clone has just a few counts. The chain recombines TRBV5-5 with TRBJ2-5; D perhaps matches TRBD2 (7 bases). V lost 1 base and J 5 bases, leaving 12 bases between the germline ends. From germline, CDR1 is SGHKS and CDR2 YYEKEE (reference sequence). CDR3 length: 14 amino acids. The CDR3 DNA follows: TGTGCCAGCAGCTTGTTGGGGGGGCAGGAGACCCAGTACTTC. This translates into CASSLLGGQETQYF.

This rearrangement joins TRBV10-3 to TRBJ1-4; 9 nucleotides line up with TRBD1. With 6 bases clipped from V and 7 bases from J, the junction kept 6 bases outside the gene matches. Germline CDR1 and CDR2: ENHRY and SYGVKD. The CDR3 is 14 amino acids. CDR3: CAIRETGGSEKLFF. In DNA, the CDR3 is TGTGCCATCAGGGAGACAGGGGGAAGTGAAAAACTGTTTTTT.

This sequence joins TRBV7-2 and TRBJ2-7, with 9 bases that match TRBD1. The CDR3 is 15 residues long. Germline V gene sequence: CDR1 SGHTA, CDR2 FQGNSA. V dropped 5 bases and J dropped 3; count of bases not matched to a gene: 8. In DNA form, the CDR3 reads TGTGCCAGCAGCACACTAGGGACAGGGAACTACGAGCAGTACTTC. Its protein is CASSTLGTGNYEQYF.